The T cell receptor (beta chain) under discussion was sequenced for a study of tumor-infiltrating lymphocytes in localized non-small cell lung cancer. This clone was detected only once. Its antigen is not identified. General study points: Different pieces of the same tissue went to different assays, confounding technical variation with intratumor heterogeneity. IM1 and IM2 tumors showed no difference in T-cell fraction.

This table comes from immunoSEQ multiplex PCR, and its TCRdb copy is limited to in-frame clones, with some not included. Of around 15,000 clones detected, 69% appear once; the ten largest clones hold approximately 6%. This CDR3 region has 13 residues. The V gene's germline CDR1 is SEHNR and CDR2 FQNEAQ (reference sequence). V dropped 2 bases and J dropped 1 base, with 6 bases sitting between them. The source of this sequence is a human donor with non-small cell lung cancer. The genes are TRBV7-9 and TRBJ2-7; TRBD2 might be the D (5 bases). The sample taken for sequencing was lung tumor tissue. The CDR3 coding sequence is TGTGCCAGCAGCTTAAGCGGATCCTACGAGCAGTACTTC. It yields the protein CASSLSGSYEQYF.